These 30 T cell receptor beta chains were sequenced from one sample in a study of cytomegalovirus exposure and HLA in healthy donors. Data came from immunoSEQ multiplex PCR; TCRdb stores just in-frame clones and leaves some out. Of roughly 180,000 clones listed, over 65% are singletons. The specimen was PBMCs. These receptors were taken from a man younger than 35 in good health and CMV-seropositive.

J is TRBJ2-5 and V is TRBV13, with 7 nucleotides matching TRBD1. The closer fit of TRBJ2-7 to the DNA end suggests the J call may be wrong. The V gene's germline CDR1 is PRHDT and CDR2 FYEKMQ (reference sequence). The CDR3 sequence is 16 residues long. The CDR3 nucleotides read TGTGCCAGCAGCGCCCCGGGACAGCCAAGCTCCTACGAGCAGTACTTC. This codes for CASSAPGQPSSYEQYF.

J is TRBJ2-6 and V is TRBV7-3; D is ambiguous. The germline V gene encodes CDR1 SGHTA and CDR2 FQGTGA. CDR3 length equals 18 residues. The ends were cut back, 6 bases at V and 0 bases at J, with 18 bases in the middle. The CDR3 DNA reads as TGTGCCAGCAGTCAAACCAACATGTTAAACTCTGGGGCCAACGTCCTGACTTTC. It codes for CASSQTNMLNSGANVLTF. Full variable domain (rest looked up from reference TRBV7-3 and TRBJ2-6): GAGVSQTPSNKVTEKGKYVELRCDPISGHTALYWYRQSLGQGPEFLIYFQGTGAADDSGLPNDRFFAVRPEGSVSTLKIQRTERGDSAVYLCASSQTNMLNSGANVLTFGAGSRLTVL.

The chain links TRBV27 to TRBJ1-3; maybe TRBD1 (6 bases). The ends were cut back, 2 bases at V and 4 bases at J, with 12 bases in the middle. CDR1 and CDR2 (germline): MNHEY, SMNVEV (reference sequence). There are 15 residues in the CDR3. For the CDR3, the DNA is TGTGCCAGCAGTTTACGAGGGGGAAGGGGAAACACCATATATTTT. Amino acid sequence: CASSLRGGRGNTIYF.

V and J are TRBV6-1 and TRBJ2-3, with 8 bases matching TRBD1. This CDR3 is built from 15 residues. The trim removed 8 bases at V and 4 bases at J, leaving 11 bases unmatched. Germline V gene data show CDR1 as MNHNS and CDR2 as SASEGT. CDR3 amino acids: CASRIDRGFADTQYF. Written as DNA, the CDR3 is TGTGCCAGCCGTATCGACAGGGGATTCGCAGATACGCAGTATTTT.

The rearrangement uses TRBV27 and TRBJ2-6, with D perhaps TRBD1 (6 bases). The CDR3 sequence is 18 residues long. Germline V gene lookup returns CDR1 MNHEY and CDR2 SMNVEV (reference sequence). V was pared by 5 bases and J by 0 bases, with 17 bases between. The CDR3, as DNA: TGTGCCAGCAGTCGCAGGGGATCCCTAACCTCTGGGGCCAACGTCCTGACTTTC. Amino acids: CASSRRGSLTSGANVLTF.

This CDR3 is CASSPGTGRETQYF. CDR3 bases: TGTGCCAGCAGCCCAGGGACAGGGAGGGAGACCCAGTACTTC. The chain links TRBV5-4 to TRBJ2-5; TRBD1 matches 9 bases. There are 14 residues in the CDR3. Trimming took 4 bases from V and 5 from J; bases not matched to a gene: 6. Germline V gives CDR1 SGHNT, CDR2 YYREEE (reference sequence).

The chain couples TRBV27 to TRBJ2-5, with D maybe TRBD2 (5 bases). Germline CDR1 is MNHEY and CDR2 is SMNVEV (reference sequence). This CDR3 has 14 amino acids. Trimming removed 6 bases from V and 4 bases from J, with 15 bases in between. CDR3: CASSPLGSLETQYF. DNA for the CDR3: TGTGCCAGCAGCCCATTAGGGAGCTTAGAGACCCAGTACTTC.

The chain joins TRBV6-1 to TRBJ2-4; 11 nucleotides align to TRBD1. Trimming removed 4 bases from V and 0 bases from J; junction bases left unmatched: 5. This CDR3 is built from 17 residues. Germline V gene data show CDR1 as MNHNS and CDR2 as SASEGT. CDR3 coding DNA: TGTGCCAGCAGTGGGGACAGGGGGTCCTTAGCCAAAAACATTCAGTACTTC. Translated: CASSGDRGSLAKNIQYF.

The V gene is TRBV11-2, the J gene TRBJ2-7; a possible D gene is TRBD1 (5 bases). The CDR3 extends over 14 amino acids. Germline lookup yields CDR1 SGHAT and CDR2 FQNNGV. Trimming took off 5 bases at V and 2 bases at J, with 13 bases between the two ends. The CDR3 region has the DNA TGTGCCAGCAGCCTCGGGCAGGGTACCTACGAGCAGTACTTC. This translates into CASSLGQGTYEQYF. The variable domain in full, with the rest retrieved from reference TRBV11-2 and TRBJ2-7, is EAGVAQSPRYKIIEKRQSVAFWCNPISGHATLYWYQQILGQGPKLLIQFQNNGVVDDSQLPKDRFSAERLKGVDSTLKIQPAKLEDSAVYLCASSLGQGTYEQYFGPGTRLTVT.

The V and J genes are TRBV6-1 and TRBJ1-1; 7 bases fit TRBD1. The CDR3 loop spans 15 amino acids. Unmatched junction bases numbered 7, after V lost 1 base and J lost 5 bases. Germline CDR1 MNHNS, CDR2 SASEGT. The CDR3 DNA reads TGTGCCAGCAGTGAAGAGGGGGCGGGAAGTACTGAAGCTTTCTTT. Translation: CASSEEGAGSTEAFF.

Here the CDR3 DNA reads TGTGCCAGCAGCTTAAGAAGCTCTACTAACTATGGCTACACCTTC. Translated: CASSLRSSTNYGYTF. The rearrangement joins TRBV7-6 to TRBJ1-2; no definite D call. V lost 2 bases to trimming and J lost 0 bases, with 10 bases between them. The CDR3 is made up of 15 amino acids. Germline CDR1 and CDR2: SGHVS and FNYEAQ. The complete variable domain, with remaining parts taken from reference TRBV7-6 and TRBJ1-2, reads GAGVSQSPRYKVTKRGQDVALRCDPISGHVSLYWYRQALGQGPEFLTYFNYEAQQDKSGLPNDRFSAERPEGSISTLTIQRTEQRDSAMYRCASSLRSSTNYGYTFGSGTRLTVV.

The V call is TRBV9, the J call TRBJ2-5, with TRBD2 identical over 8 bases. Germline trimming cut 0 bases from V and 3 bases from J; bases unmatched to any gene: 4. This CDR3 spans 15 amino acids. Germline values: CDR1 SGDLS, CDR2 YYNGEE. The CDR3 nucleotides read TGTGCCAGCAGCGTAGCGGGAGGGCCCGAAGAGACCCAGTACTTC. Encoded protein: CASSVAGGPEETQYF.

The rearrangement links TRBV27 to TRBJ2-3, with D possibly matching TRBD2 (6 bases). Germline assignment: CDR1 MNHEY and CDR2 SMNVEV (reference sequence). This CDR3 has 15 amino acids. Trimming left V 2 bases short and J 4 bases short, with 13 bases between. The CDR3 DNA reads as TGTGCCAGCAGTTTAAGGCGACTAGGCCCAGATACGCAGTATTTT. Amino acids: CASSLRRLGPDTQYF.

The genes are TRBV5-1 and TRBJ2-3, with D possibly matching TRBD2 (6 bases). The V and J ends lost 4 bases and 7 bases respectively, with 19 bases between them. Germline loops: CDR1 SGHRS, CDR2 YFSETQ. The CDR3 sequence is 15 residues long. The chain's CDR3 is CASSKWGTEVYTQYF. As DNA, the CDR3 is TGCGCCAGCAGCAAGTGGGGGACTGAGGTCTATACGCAGTATTTT.

The CDR3 reads CASTSDRLPYNEQFF. DNA of the CDR3: TGTGCCAGCACCTCGGACAGGCTCCCCTACAATGAGCAGTTCTTC. The V gene is TRBV28, the J gene TRBJ2-1; TRBD1 agrees at 7 bases. This CDR3 contains 15 residues. The V gene's germline CDR1 is MDHEN and CDR2 SYDVKM. The V and J ends lost 7 bases and 2 bases, in that order; junction bases with no gene match: 8.

The chain combines TRBV11-2 with TRBJ1-1, with D perhaps TRBD1 (6 bases). From germline, CDR1 is SGHAT and CDR2 FQNNGV. This CDR3 comprises 16 residues. V was pared by 2 bases and J by 6 bases, with 19 bases between. The CDR3 loop is CASSLWGGRVVPEAFF. In nucleotides, the CDR3 is TGTGCCAGCAGCTTATGGGGGGGCAGGGTGGTGCCTGAAGCTTTCTTT.

CDR3 residues: CASSFSPSGTGNYGYTF. DNA of the CDR3: TGTGCCAGCAGTTTTTCACCCTCCGGGACAGGGAACTATGGCTACACCTTC. The chain recombines TRBV27 with TRBJ1-2; 9 nucleotides line up with TRBD1. V trimming: 3 bases; J trimming: 2 bases; junction bases outside the gene matches: 10. CDR3 length equals 17 residues. Germline CDR1 reads MNHEY; CDR2 reads SMNVEV (reference sequence).

The chain couples TRBV7-3 to TRBJ2-2; 8 nucleotides line up with TRBD1. Germline loops: CDR1 SGHTA, CDR2 FQGTGA. The junction had 11 bases not matched to a gene; V was cut back by 2 bases and J by 6 bases. The CDR3 covers 17 residues. In DNA form, the CDR3 reads TGTGCCAGCAGCTTAGGGTCCGCAGGGGGCGCCGCCGGGGAGCTGTTTTTT. As protein: CASSLGSAGGAAGELFF.

J is TRBJ2-7 and V is TRBV11-2; weak D call: TRBD1 (6 bases). Germline loops: CDR1 SGHAT, CDR2 FQNNGV. Trimming took off 4 bases at V and 4 bases at J, with 14 bases between the two ends. The CDR3 is 14 amino acids. This CDR3 is CASSSPRGAYEQYF. CDR3 in DNA: TGTGCCAGCAGCTCACCCAGGGGAGCGTACGAGCAGTACTTC.

This chain uses TRBV5-4 with TRBJ2-7, with TRBD1 matching 11 bases. Germline trimming cut 4 bases from V and 6 bases from J; bases unmatched to any gene: 12. CDR3 length equals 16 residues. Germline assignment: CDR1 SGHNT and CDR2 YYREEE (reference sequence). The CDR3 loop reads CASSRDRGNWNSEQYF. Written as DNA, the CDR3 is TGTGCCAGCAGCCGGGACAGGGGGAATTGGAACAGCGAGCAGTACTTC.

The chain carries TRBV25-1 and TRBJ2-1, with a tentative D call TRBD1 (8 bases). The CDR3 runs to 16 residues. V was clipped by 3 bases and J by 3 bases, with 15 bases between them. Per the germline V gene, CDR1 is MGHDK and CDR2 is SYGVNS. As DNA, the CDR3 is TGTGCCAGCAGTGATAGGACAGGGAGGGACTACAATGAGCAGTTCTTC. Protein: CASSDRTGRDYNEQFF.

DNA for the CDR3: TGTGCCAGCAGCCTAAGCGGGAGGGCCTGGGAGACCCAGTACTTC. The encoded protein is CASSLSGRAWETQYF. The chain uses TRBV7-6 and TRBJ2-5, with 10 bases matching TRBD2. Trimming took 5 bases from V and 5 from J; bases not matched to a gene: 8. Germline loops: CDR1 SGHVS, CDR2 FNYEAQ. CDR3 length: 15 amino acids. Full variable domain (outside the CDR3, taken from reference TRBV7-6 and TRBJ2-5): GAGVSQSPRYKVTKRGQDVALRCDPISGHVSLYWYRQALGQGPEFLTYFNYEAQQDKSGLPNDRFSAERPEGSISTLTIQRTEQRDSAMYRCASSLSGRAWETQYFGPGTRLLVL.

J is TRBJ2-5 and V is TRBV11-3, with 8 bases matching TRBD1. The J segment lost 2 bases and the V segment lost 5 bases, leaving 7 bases of the junction unmatched. The CDR3 extends over 15 amino acids. Germline V gene data show CDR1 as SGHNT and CDR2 as YENEEA. The CDR3, as DNA: TGTGCCAGCAGCCCCGGACAGGGCAATCAAGAGACCCAGTACTTC. Its translation: CASSPGQGNQETQYF.

V usage is TRBV28 and J usage is TRBJ2-3; 9 bases align to TRBD2. From germline, CDR1 is MDHEN and CDR2 SYDVKM. The CDR3 totals 18 residues. Trimming at V came to 4 bases and at J to 4 bases, leaving 15 bases not matched to a gene. CDR3 coding DNA: TGTGCCAGCAGTTCCTCTGGGCGCGGGAGGGCCTCGTCAGATACGCAGTATTTT. It specifies CASSSSGRGRASSDTQYF.

The rearrangement uses TRBV29-1 and TRBJ2-5; 7 nucleotides match TRBD2. The J segment lost 5 bases and the V segment lost 8 bases, leaving 11 bases of the junction unmatched. This CDR3 comprises 13 residues. Germline CDR1 reads SQVTM; CDR2 reads ANQGSEA. CDR3: CSPKIAGEETQYF. The CDR3 nucleotides read TGCAGCCCCAAGATCGCGGGAGAGGAGACCCAGTACTTC.

This sequence joins TRBV5-6 and TRBJ2-7; 12 bases are a match to TRBD2. This CDR3 region has 13 residues. CDR1 is SGHDT and CDR2 is YYEEEE in the germline V gene. J lost 7 bases, V lost 4 bases, and 3 bases had no gene match. CDR3 DNA: TGTGCCAGCAGCCCAGGACTAGCGGGAGAGCAGTACTTC. Translating gives CASSPGLAGEQYF.

The chain recombines TRBV9 with TRBJ1-1, with TRBD1 as a possible D gene (5 bases). This CDR3 spans 16 amino acids. The V end lost 0 bases, the J end lost 7 bases, and 19 bases lay between the germline ends. Per germline, CDR1 SGDLS and CDR2 YYNGEE. The CDR3 loop reads CASSVALAVQGNEAFF. CDR3 bases: TGTGCCAGCAGCGTAGCTCTGGCTGTCCAGGGCAATGAAGCTTTCTTT.

The genes are TRBV5-1 and TRBJ1-2; 9 nucleotides match TRBD1. CDR1 is SGHRS and CDR2 is YFSETQ in the germline V gene. V lost 2 bases, J lost 2 bases, and 4 bases stayed unmatched. There are 15 residues in the CDR3. The CDR3 sequence is CASSFTGTGNYGYTF. The DNA of the CDR3 is TGCGCCAGCAGCTTTACCGGGACAGGGAACTATGGCTACACCTTC.

The chain uses TRBV28 and TRBJ1-1; D gene unclear. V lost 6 bases and J 0 bases, leaving 11 bases between the germline ends. Germline lookup yields CDR1 MDHEN and CDR2 SYDVKM. The CDR3 is 14 amino acids. The CDR3 coding sequence is TGTGCCAGCAGATCGGGTGGAGTGAACACTGAAGCTTTCTTT. This codes for CASRSGGVNTEAFF.

The chain links TRBV27 to TRBJ2-7; 16 nucleotides agree with TRBD2. The CDR3 spans 15 residues. The germline CDR1 and CDR2 sequences are MNHEY and SMNVEV (reference sequence). The V gene end was trimmed by 5 bases and the J gene end by 7 bases; junction bases not matched to a gene: 5. CDR3 residues: CASSHPGLAGGEQYF. The CDR3 DNA reads TGTGCCAGCAGTCATCCGGGACTAGCGGGAGGGGAGCAGTACTTC.